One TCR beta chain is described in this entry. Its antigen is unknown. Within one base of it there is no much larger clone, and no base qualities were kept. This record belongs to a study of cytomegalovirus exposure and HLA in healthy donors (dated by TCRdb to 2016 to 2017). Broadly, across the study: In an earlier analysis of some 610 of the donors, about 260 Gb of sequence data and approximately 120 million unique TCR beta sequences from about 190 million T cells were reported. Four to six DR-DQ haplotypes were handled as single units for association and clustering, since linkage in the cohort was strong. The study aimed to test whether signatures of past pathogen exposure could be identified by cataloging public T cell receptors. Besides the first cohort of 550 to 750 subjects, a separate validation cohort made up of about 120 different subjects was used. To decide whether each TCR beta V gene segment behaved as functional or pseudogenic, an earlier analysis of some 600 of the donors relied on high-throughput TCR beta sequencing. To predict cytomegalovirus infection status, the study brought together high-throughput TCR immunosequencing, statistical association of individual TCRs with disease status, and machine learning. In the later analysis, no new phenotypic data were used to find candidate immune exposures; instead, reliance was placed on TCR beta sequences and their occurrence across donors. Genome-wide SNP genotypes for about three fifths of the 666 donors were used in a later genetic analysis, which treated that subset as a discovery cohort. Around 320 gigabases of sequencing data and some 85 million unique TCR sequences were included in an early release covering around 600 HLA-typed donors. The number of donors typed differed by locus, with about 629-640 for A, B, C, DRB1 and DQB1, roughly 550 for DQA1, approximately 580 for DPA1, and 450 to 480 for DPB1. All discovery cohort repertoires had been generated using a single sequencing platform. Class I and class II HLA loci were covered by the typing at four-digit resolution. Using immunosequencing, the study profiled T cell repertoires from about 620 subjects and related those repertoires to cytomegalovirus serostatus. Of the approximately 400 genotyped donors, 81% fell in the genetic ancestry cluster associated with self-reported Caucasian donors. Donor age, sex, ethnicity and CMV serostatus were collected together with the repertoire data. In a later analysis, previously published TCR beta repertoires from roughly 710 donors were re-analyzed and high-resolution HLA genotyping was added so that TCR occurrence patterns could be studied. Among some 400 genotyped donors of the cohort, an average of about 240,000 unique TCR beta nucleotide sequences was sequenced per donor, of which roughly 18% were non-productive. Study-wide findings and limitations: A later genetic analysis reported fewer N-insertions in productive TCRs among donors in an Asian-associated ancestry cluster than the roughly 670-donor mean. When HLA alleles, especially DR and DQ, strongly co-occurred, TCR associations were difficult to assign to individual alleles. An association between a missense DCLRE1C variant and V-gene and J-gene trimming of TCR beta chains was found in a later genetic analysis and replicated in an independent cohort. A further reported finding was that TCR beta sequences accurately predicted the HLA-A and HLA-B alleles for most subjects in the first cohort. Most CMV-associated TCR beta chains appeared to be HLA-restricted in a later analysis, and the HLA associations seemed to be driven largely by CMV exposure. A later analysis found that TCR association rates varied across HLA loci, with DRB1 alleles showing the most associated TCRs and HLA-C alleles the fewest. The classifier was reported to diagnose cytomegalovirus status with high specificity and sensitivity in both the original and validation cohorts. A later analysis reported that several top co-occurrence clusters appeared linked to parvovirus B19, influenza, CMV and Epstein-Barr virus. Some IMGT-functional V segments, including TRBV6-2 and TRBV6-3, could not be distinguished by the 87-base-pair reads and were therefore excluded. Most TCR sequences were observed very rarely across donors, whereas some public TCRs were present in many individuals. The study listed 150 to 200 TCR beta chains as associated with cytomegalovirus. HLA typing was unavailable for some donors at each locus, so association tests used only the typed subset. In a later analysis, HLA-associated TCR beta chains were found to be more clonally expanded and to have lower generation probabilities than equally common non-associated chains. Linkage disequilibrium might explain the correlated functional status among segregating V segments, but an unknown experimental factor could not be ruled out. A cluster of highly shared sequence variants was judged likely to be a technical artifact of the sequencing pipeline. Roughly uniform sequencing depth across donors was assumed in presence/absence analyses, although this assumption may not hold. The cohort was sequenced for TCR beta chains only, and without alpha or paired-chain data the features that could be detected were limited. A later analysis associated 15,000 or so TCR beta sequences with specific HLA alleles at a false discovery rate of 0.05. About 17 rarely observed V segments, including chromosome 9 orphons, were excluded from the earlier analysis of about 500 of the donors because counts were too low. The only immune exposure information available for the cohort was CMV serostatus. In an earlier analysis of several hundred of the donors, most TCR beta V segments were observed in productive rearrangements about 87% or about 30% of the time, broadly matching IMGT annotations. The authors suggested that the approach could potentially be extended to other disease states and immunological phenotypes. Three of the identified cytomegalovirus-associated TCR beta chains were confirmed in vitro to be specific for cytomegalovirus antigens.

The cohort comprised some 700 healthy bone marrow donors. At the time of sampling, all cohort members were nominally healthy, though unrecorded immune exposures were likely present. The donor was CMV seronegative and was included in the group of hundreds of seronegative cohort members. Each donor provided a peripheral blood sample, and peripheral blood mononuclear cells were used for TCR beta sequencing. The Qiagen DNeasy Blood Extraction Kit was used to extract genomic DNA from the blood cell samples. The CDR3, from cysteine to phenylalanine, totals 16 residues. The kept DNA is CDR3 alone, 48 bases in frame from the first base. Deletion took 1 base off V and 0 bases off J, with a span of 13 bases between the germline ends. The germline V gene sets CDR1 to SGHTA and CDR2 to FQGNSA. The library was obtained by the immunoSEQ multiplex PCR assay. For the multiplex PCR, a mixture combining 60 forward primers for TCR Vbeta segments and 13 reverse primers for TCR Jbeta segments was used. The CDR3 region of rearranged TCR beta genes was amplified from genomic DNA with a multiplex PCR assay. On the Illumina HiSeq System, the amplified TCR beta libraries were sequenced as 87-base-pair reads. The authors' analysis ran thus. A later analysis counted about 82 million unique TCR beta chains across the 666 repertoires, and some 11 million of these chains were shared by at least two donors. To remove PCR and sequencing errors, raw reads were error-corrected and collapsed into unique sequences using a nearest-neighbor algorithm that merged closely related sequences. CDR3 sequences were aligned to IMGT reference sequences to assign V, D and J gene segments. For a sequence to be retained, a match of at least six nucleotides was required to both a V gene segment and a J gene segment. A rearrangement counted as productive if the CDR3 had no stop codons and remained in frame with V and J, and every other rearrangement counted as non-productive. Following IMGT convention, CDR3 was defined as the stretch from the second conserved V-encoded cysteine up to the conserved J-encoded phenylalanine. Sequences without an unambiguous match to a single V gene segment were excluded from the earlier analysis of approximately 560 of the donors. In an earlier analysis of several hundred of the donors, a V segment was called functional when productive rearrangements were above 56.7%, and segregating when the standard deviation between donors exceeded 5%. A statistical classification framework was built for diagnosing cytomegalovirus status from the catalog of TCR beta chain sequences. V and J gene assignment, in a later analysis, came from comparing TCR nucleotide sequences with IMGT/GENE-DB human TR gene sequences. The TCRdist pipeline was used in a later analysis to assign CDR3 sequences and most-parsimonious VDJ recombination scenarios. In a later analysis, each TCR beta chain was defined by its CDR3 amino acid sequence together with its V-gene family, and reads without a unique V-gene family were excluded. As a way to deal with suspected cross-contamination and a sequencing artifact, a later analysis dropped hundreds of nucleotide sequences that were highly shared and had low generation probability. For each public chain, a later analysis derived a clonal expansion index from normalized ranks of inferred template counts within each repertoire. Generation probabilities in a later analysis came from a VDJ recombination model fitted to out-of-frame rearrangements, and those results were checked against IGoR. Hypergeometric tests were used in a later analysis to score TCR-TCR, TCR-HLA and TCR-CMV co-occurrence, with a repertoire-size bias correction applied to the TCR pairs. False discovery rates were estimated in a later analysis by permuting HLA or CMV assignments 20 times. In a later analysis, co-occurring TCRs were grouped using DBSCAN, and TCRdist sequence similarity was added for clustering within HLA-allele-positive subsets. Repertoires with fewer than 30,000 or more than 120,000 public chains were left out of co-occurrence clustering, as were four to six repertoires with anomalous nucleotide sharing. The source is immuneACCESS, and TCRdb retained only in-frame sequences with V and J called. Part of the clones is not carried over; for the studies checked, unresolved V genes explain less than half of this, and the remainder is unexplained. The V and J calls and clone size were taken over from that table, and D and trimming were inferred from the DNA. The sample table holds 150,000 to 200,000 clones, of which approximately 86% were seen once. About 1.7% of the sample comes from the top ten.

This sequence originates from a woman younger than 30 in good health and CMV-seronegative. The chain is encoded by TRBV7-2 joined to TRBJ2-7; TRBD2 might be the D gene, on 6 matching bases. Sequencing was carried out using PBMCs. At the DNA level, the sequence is TGTGCCAGCAGCTTAGTAGGCGGGGCCGCCTCCTACGAGCAGTACTTC. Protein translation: CASSLVGGAASYEQYF.